The 9 T cell receptor beta chains reported below all come from one sample, sequenced in a study of blood T cell repertoires in COVID-19. Here immunoSEQ multiplex PCR was the method, and the copy in TCRdb shows in-frame clones only, minus some. The repertoire consists of 350,000 to 500,000 clones, with around nine tenths occurring once and the leading ten covering roughly 1.4%. Material: PBMCs or T cells enriched from blood (not recorded which). The receptors were sampled from a young woman who had been exposed to COVID-19.

The chain is built from TRBV5-1 and TRBJ1-5; perhaps TRBD1 as D (5 bases). V was trimmed by 5 bases and J by 0 bases, leaving 12 bases between them. The CDR3 is 15 amino acids. The germline V gene has CDR1 SGHRS and CDR2 YFSETQ. In DNA form, the CDR3 reads TGCGCCAGCAGGCTGGGACTGAATAGCAATCAGCCCCAGCATTTT. It is translated as CASRLGLNSNQPQHF.

The rearrangement uses TRBV2 and TRBJ2-7, with 11 bases matching TRBD2. The CDR3 loop spans 18 amino acids. Germline CDR1 SNHLY, CDR2 FYNNEI. V lost 3 bases to trimming and J lost 3 bases; unmatched junction nucleotides: 13. The CDR3 reads CASSDSTSGTQLRYEQYF. The CDR3 nucleotides read TGTGCCAGCAGTGACTCGACTAGCGGGACCCAGCTCCGCTACGAGCAGTACTTC.

The chain employs TRBV19 and TRBJ2-7; D not resolved. The CDR3 loop spans 15 amino acids. CDR1 LNHDA and CDR2 SQIVND come from the germline V gene (reference sequence). V was shortened by 1 base and J by 5 bases, with 15 bases between the two germline ends. DNA for the CDR3: TGTGCCAGTAGTATAGCGCAGGAACCTTTCCACGAGCAGTACTTC. The encoded protein is CASSIAQEPFHEQYF.

The chain is built from TRBV6-1 and TRBJ2-2, with TRBD1 identical over 11 bases. Germline V gene lookup returns CDR1 MNHNS and CDR2 SASEGT. CDR3 length: 17 amino acids. J gave up 5 bases and V 2 bases, and 7 bases lay outside the gene matches. This CDR3 reads CASSEWLGTGGTGELFF. The CDR3 DNA follows: TGTGCCAGCAGTGAATGGTTGGGGACAGGGGGAACCGGGGAGCTGTTTTTT.

The rearrangement links TRBV2 to TRBJ2-1; D is uncertain. This CDR3 is 12 amino acids long. Per the germline V gene, CDR1 is SNHLY and CDR2 is FYNNEI. Between the trimmed V and J ends, which lost 1 base and 6 bases, there was a span of 4 bases. The CDR3 region is CASSEVSNEQFF. The CDR3 DNA follows: TGTGCCAGCAGTGAAGTGAGCAATGAGCAGTTCTTC.

The gene calls are TRBV18 and TRBJ2-5; 9 nucleotides line up with TRBD2. Germline-derived CDR1 and CDR2 are KGHSH and LQKENI. The ends lost 0 bases at V and 0 bases at J; junction bases unmatched: 2. There are 16 residues in the CDR3. In nucleotides, the CDR3 is TGTGCCAGCTCACCACCGGGACTAGCAGACCAAGAGACCCAGTACTTC. Its protein product is CASSPPGLADQETQYF.

This clone was seen once. The genes are TRBV3-1 (or the pseudogene TRBV3-2) and TRBJ1-2, with no clear D. The ends were cut back, 5 bases at V and 2 bases at J, with 15 bases in the middle. The V gene's germline CDR1 is LGHDT and CDR2 YNNKEL (reference sequence). The CDR3 is made up of 15 amino acids. In DNA form, the CDR3 reads TGTGCCAGCAGCTCGACCACACAGCGGAACTATGGCTACACCTTC. It translates to CASSSTTQRNYGYTF.

The J gene is TRBJ2-7, the V gene TRBV11-2, with a tentative D call TRBD2 (6 bases). Trimming took off 4 bases at V and 1 base at J, with 11 bases between the two ends. This CDR3 is 14 amino acids long. Germline assignment: CDR1 SGHAT and CDR2 FQNNGV. The CDR3 spells CASSSAGSSYEQYF. CDR3 nucleotide sequence: TGTGCCAGCAGCTCCGCGGGGAGTTCCTACGAGCAGTACTTC.

This sequence joins TRBV6-5 and TRBJ2-7; D gene uncertain. This CDR3 spans 11 amino acids. Trimming shortened V by 7 bases and J by 3 bases, and 7 bases separated the two germline ends. Germline-derived CDR1 and CDR2 are MNHEY and SVGAGI. The CDR3 reads CASIQNYEQYF. As DNA, the CDR3 is TGTGCCAGCATACAGAACTACGAGCAGTACTTC.